The 18 T cell receptor beta chains below all came from one sample that was sequenced in a study of multiple sclerosis patients with progressive multifocal leukoencephalopathy. Repertoires were generated with immunoSEQ multiplex PCR, while TCRdb's copy carries only in-frame clones and drops some. This sample has about 32,000 clones, with about nine tenths found just once. Time point of the sample: time of PML onset. The sequencing used PBMCs, collected from a patient treated with natalizumab. The origin of the receptors is a woman aged 40 to 50 with progressive multifocal leukoencephalopathy.

V and J are TRBV6-1 and TRBJ1-1; D perhaps matches TRBD1 (6 bases). The CDR3 totals 13 residues. CDR1 MNHNS and CDR2 SASEGT come from the germline V gene. With 6 bases removed from V and 1 base from J, the gap between germline ends came to 9 bases. DNA for the CDR3: TGTGCCAGCAGGAGGACAGCGAACACTGAAGCTTTCTTT. As protein: CASRRTANTEAFF.

Notes on this clone: Sequence at one end of the junction differs from germline and may be a read error. The chain joins TRBV27 to TRBJ2-7, with D unresolved. CDR1 and CDR2 (germline): MNHEY, SMNVEV (reference sequence). The CDR3 runs to 14 residues. CDR3 residues: CASSLGPTSNEQYF. The CDR3 DNA is TGTGCCAGCAGTCTAGGGCCCACCTCCAACGAGCAGTACTTC.

The V gene is TRBV5-6, the J gene TRBJ1-6, with unresolved D. This CDR3 region has 13 residues. Per the germline V gene, CDR1 is SGHDT and CDR2 is YYEEEE. Between the trimmed V and J ends, which lost 2 bases and 5 bases, there was a span of 5 bases. This CDR3 reads CASSFRHNSPLHF. As DNA, the CDR3 is TGTGCCAGCAGCTTTAGGCATAATTCACCCCTCCACTTT.

This clone has a handful of counts. The chain has TRBV5-1 and TRBJ2-2, with D perhaps TRBD1 or TRBD2 (6 bases each). V gave up 3 bases and J gave up 6 bases, with 18 bases separating them. The CDR3 is 16 amino acids. Germline-derived CDR1 and CDR2 are SGHRS and YFSETQ. This CDR3 is CASSSLTAEGAGELFF. For the CDR3, the DNA is TGCGCCAGCAGCTCATTGACGGCGGAGGGGGCCGGGGAGCTGTTTTTT.

The gene calls are TRBV6-1 and TRBJ1-3, with no clear D. The germline gives CDR1 MNHNS, CDR2 SASEGT. V lost 3 bases, J lost 4 bases, and 10 bases lay in between. The CDR3 has 14 amino acids. The CDR3 loop is CASSDSGKGNTIYF. CDR3 in DNA: TGTGCCAGCAGTGATAGCGGGAAAGGAAACACCATATATTTT.

In this sample, this clone turned up once. At the DNA level, this CDR3 is encoded by other sequences in the same sample as well. The chain links TRBV7-2 to TRBJ2-2, with TRBD2 as a possible D gene (5 bases). V shed 3 bases and J shed 1 base, with 12 bases lying between them. The CDR3 runs 16 residues. Germline loops: CDR1 SGHTA, CDR2 FQGNSA. The CDR3: CASSLDSGRNTGELFF. As DNA, the CDR3 is TGTGCCAGCAGCTTGGATTCGGGGAGGAACACCGGGGAGCTGTTTTTT.

J is TRBJ2-7 and V is TRBV13; a possible D gene is TRBD1 (8 bases). The CDR3 loop spans 15 amino acids. Germline V gene data show CDR1 as PRHDT and CDR2 as FYEKMQ (reference sequence). The V end was cut by 5 bases, the J end by 4 bases, with 18 bases between. The CDR3 DNA reads TGTGCCAGCAGCCCAGCGGGACAGGAGACTTACGAGCAGTACTTC. Amino acid sequence: CASSPAGQETYEQYF. The full variable domain, completed using reference TRBV13 and TRBJ2-7, is AAGVIQSPRHLIKEKRETATLKCYPIPRHDTVYWYQQGPGQDPQFLISFYEKMQSDKGSIPDRFSAQQFSDYHSELNMSSLELGDSALYFCASSPAGQETYEQYFGPGTRLTVT.

This clone was recorded only once. The chain recombines TRBV15 with TRBJ2-2; TRBD1 agrees at 9 bases. The junction had 5 bases not matched to a gene; V was cut back by 4 bases and J by 5 bases. The CDR3 consists of 15 residues. Germline CDR1 reads LNHNV; CDR2 reads YYDKDF (reference sequence). CDR3 sequence reads: CATSKQGAETGELFF. In DNA form, the CDR3 reads TGTGCCACCAGCAAACAGGGGGCGGAAACCGGGGAGCTGTTTTTT.

The V and J genes are TRBV4-3 and TRBJ1-2; possible D gene TRBD1, 6 bases. This CDR3 is 13 amino acids long. Trimming took 4 bases from V and 3 from J, leaving 9 bases between them. CDR1 and CDR2 (germline): LGHNA, YSLEER. Here the CDR3 reads CASSPRGDYGYTF. The DNA of the CDR3 is TGCGCCAGCAGCCCCAGGGGCGACTATGGCTACACCTTC.

This chain joins TRBV7-9 and TRBJ2-7; 13 bases align to TRBD2. CDR3 length: 17 residues. CDR1 SEHNR and CDR2 FQNEAQ come from the germline V gene (reference sequence). Unmatched junction bases numbered 11, after V lost 5 bases and J lost 4 bases. CDR3 nucleotides: TGTGCCAGCAGCATCAGGACTAGCGGGAGCTCCGTTTACGAGCAGTACTTC. Translation: CASSIRTSGSSVYEQYF.

V and J are TRBV6-1 and TRBJ2-1; TRBD2 aligns across 10 bases. Trimming cost V 6 bases and J 6 bases; bases outside gene matches: 5. This CDR3 contains 14 residues. Germline lookup yields CDR1 MNHNS and CDR2 SASEGT. The CDR3: CASSLGTSVNEQFF. The CDR3 nucleotides read TGTGCCAGCAGCCTTGGGACTAGCGTCAATGAGCAGTTCTTC.

The chain combines TRBV6-1 with TRBJ1-3; D possibly corresponds to TRBD1 (6 bases). V was shortened by 6 bases and J by 2 bases, with 14 bases between the two germline ends. The germline V gene has CDR1 MNHNS and CDR2 SASEGT. The length of the CDR3 is 15 residues. CDR3 region: CASRLMDRAGNTIYF. CDR3 coding DNA: TGTGCCAGCAGACTAATGGACAGAGCTGGAAACACCATATATTTT.

The chain couples TRBV18 to TRBJ2-5, with D hard to call. Trimming took 3 bases from V and 1 from J, leaving 15 bases between them. This CDR3 has 16 residues. Germline CDR1 reads KGHSH; CDR2 reads LQKENI. CDR3 DNA: TGTGCCAGCTCACCGATGCCAGCCAATCTCCAAGAGACCCAGTACTTC. This encodes CASSPMPANLQETQYF.

This clone was picked up one time. This chain uses TRBV15 with TRBJ1-4, with 7 positions matching TRBD1. Trimming at V came to 2 bases and at J to 7 bases, leaving 1 base not matched to a gene. Germline V gene data show CDR1 as LNHNV and CDR2 as YYDKDF (reference sequence). The length of the CDR3 is 13 residues. DNA of the CDR3: TGTGCCACCAGCAGACACAGGGGTGAAAAACTGTTTTTT. Translation gives CATSRHRGEKLFF.

V gene TRBV6-6 combines with J gene TRBJ1-5; D is uncertain. The CDR3 is 13 amino acids. The germline V gene encodes CDR1 MNHNY and CDR2 SVGAGI (reference sequence). V gave up 10 bases and J gave up 0 bases, with 10 bases separating them. DNA for the CDR3: TGTGCCACCACCGGGAGTAGCAATCAGCCCCAGCATTTT. Its translation: CATTGSSNQPQHF.

The chain has TRBV19 and TRBJ2-7; 9 bases fit TRBD1. This CDR3 is 16 amino acids long. V lost 4 bases and J lost 5; bases outside the gene matches: 12. The germline V gene encodes CDR1 LNHDA and CDR2 SQIVND (reference sequence). CDR3 region: CASSTGLGQGSHEQYF. As DNA, the CDR3 is TGTGCCAGTAGTACCGGTTTGGGACAGGGTTCACACGAGCAGTACTTC.

The chain employs TRBV6-1 and TRBJ1-4; D is undetermined. Trimming removed 6 bases at V and 3 bases at J, with 8 bases between. Germline V gene data show CDR1 as MNHNS and CDR2 as SASEGT. The CDR3 covers 13 residues. The CDR3 nucleotides read TGTGCCAGCAGAGGGTTCGCTAATGAAAAACTGTTTTTT. Residues: CASRGFANEKLFF.

This rearrangement joins TRBV30 to TRBJ1-4, with 10 bases that match TRBD1. The germline gives CDR1 GTSNPN, CDR2 SVGIG (reference sequence). Germline trimming cut 5 bases from V and 8 bases from J; bases unmatched to any gene: 8. CDR3 length: 14 residues. DNA of the CDR3: TGTGCCTGGGACGGGACAGGGGTAGGAGAAAAACTGTTTTTT. The encoded protein is CAWDGTGVGEKLFF.